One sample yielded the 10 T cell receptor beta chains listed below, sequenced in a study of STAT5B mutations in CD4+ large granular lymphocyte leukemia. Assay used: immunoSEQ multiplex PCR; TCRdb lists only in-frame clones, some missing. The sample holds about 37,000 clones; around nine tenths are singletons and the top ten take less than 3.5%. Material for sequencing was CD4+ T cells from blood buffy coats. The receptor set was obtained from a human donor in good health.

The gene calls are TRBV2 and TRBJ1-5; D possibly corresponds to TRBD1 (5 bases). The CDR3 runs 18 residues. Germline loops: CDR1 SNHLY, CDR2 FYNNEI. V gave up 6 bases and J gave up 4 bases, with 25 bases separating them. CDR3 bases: TGTGCCAGCAGCTTCCAACGACAGTTAAAAGTGGGAAATCAGCCCCAGCATTTT. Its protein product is CASSFQRQLKVGNQPQHF.

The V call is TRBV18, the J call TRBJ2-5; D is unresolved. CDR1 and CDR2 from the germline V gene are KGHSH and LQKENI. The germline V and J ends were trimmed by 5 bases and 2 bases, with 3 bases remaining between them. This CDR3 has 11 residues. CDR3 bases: TGTGCCAGCTCAGCACAAGAGACCCAGTACTTC. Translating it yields CASSAQETQYF.

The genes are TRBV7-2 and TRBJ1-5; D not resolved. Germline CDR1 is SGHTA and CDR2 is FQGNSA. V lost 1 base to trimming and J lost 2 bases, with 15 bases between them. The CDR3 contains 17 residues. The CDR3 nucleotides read TGTGCCAGCAGCTTAGATGTACTCATTCAGGGCAATCAGCCCCAGCATTTT. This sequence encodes CASSLDVLIQGNQPQHF.

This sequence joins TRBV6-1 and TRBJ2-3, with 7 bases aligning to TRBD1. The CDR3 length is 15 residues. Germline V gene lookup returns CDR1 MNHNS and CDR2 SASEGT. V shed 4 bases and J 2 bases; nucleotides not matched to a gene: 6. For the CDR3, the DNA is TGTGCCAGCAGTGTACGGGACAGATTCACAGATACGCAGTATTTT. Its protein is CASSVRDRFTDTQYF.

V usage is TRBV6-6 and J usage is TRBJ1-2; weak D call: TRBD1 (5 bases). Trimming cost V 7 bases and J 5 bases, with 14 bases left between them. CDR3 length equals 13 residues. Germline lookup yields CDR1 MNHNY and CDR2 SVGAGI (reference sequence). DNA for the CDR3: TGTGCCAGCACGCGCCAGGGCGGTTATGGCTACACCTTC. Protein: CASTRQGGYGYTF.

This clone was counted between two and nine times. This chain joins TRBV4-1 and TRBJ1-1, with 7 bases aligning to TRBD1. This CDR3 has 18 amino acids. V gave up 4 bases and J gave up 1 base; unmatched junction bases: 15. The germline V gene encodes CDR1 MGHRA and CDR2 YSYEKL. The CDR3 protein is CASSPIPLIQGRNTEAFF. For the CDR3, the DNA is TGCGCCAGCAGCCCGATTCCCCTCATACAGGGGAGGAACACTGAAGCTTTCTTT.

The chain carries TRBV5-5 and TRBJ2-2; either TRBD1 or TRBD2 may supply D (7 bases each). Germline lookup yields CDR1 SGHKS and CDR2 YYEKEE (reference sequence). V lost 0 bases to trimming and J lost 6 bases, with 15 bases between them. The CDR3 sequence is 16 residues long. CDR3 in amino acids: CASSLEGRGRPGELFF. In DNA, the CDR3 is TGTGCCAGCAGCTTGGAGGGGAGGGGGCGGCCCGGGGAGCTGTTTTTT. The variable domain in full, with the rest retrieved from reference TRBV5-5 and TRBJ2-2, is DAGVTQSPTHLIKTRGQQVTLRCSPISGHKSVSWYQQVLGQGPQFIFQYYEKEERGRGNFPDRFSARQFPNYSSELNVNALLLGDSALYLCASSLEGRGRPGELFFGEGSRLTVL.

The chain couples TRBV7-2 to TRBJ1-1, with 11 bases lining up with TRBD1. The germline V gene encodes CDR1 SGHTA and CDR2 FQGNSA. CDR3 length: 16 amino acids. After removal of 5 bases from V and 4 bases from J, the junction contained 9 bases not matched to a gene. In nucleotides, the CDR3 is TGTGCCAGCAGCGCCCGGGACAGGGGGTCCGGCACTGAAGCTTTCTTT. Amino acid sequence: CASSARDRGSGTEAFF. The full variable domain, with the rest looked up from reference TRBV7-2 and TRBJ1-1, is GAGVSQSPSNKVTEKGKDVELRCDPISGHTALYWYRQSLGQGLEFLIYFQGNSAPDKSGLPSDRFSAERTGGSVSTLTIQRTQQEDSAVYLCASSARDRGSGTEAFFGQGTRLTVV.

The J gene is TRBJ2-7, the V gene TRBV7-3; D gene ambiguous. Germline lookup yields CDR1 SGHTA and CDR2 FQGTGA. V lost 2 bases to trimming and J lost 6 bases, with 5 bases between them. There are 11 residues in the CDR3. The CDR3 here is CASSLLPEQYF. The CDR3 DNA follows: TGTGCCAGCAGCTTATTACCCGAGCAGTACTTC.

The chain's CDR3 is CASSEQGRNYEQYF. The CDR3 nucleotides read TGTGCCAGCAGTGAACAAGGCAGGAACTACGAGCAGTACTTC. The rearrangement joins TRBV2 to TRBJ2-7; no clear D. Germline loops: CDR1 SNHLY, CDR2 FYNNEI. V was cut by 2 bases and J by 3 bases, with 11 bases left in between. CDR3 length: 14 amino acids.